Listed below are T cell receptor beta chains from one sample, sequenced in a study of blood T cells in healthy people across ages. TCRdb reprocessed the 5' RACE reads via MiXCR and lists one record per CDR3 protein. The table records under 800,000 distinct CDR3 sequences, 43% of them present only once. The sample comprised blood. These receptors originate from a woman aged 55-69 years in good health. Each CDR3 is given with its conserved first and last residue. A D gene is named only where the DNA matches it firmly. Clone size is stated in some rows and not others, as once, few, many or a class when expanded.

few TRBJ2-3 . TRBV4-2 CASSQDSAFADTQYF TGTGCCAGCAGCCAAGATTCGGCTTTTGCGGATACGCAGTATTTT
. TRBJ1-3 . TRBV3-1 CASTLRGSSGNTIYF TGTGCCAGCACATTAAGAGGTTCCTCTGGAAACACCATATATTTT
. TRBJ2-7 TRBD1 TRBV4-3 CASSQEVPGTGGYEQYF TGCGCCAGCAGCCAAGAAGTACCCGGGACAGGGGGCTACGAGCAGTACTTC
. TRBJ1-2 . TRBV27 CASRTLSPKSYGYTF TGTGCCAGCAGGACATTGTCGCCTAAATCATATGGCTACACCTTC
few TRBJ2-3 . TRBV11-2 CASSPQGAPTDTQYF TGTGCCAGCAGTCCACAGGGAGCCCCCACAGATACGCAGTATTTT
. TRBJ2-3 TRBD2 TRBV5-1 CASSLESGTVTDTQYF TGCGCCAGCAGCTTGGAAAGCGGGACGGTCACAGATACGCAGTATTTT
. TRBJ1-4 . TRBV4-1 CASSQDTNNRGLFF TGCGCCAGCAGCCAAGATACGAACAATAGGGGACTGTTTTTT
. TRBJ1-2 . TRBV29-1 CSVSSGAGGYTF TGCAGCGTTAGTTCCGGGGCGGGTGGCTACACCTTC
medium-sized TRBJ2-1 TRBD2 TRBV12-3/TRBV12-4 CASSGTSGPYNEQFF TGTGCCAGCAGTGGTACTAGCGGGCCTTACAATGAGCAGTTCTTC
. TRBJ2-1 . TRBV6-1 CASRETVHGQFF TGTGCCAGCAGGGAGACAGTTCATGGGCAGTTTTTC
. TRBJ2-7 . TRBV20-1 CSARDQNYEQYF TGCAGTGCGAGGGATCAGAACTACGAGCAGTACTTC
few TRBJ1-1 TRBD1 TRBV5-1 CASSGGQEGTEAFF TGCGCCAGCAGCGGAGGACAGGAGGGCACTGAAGCTTTCTTT
. TRBJ2-1 . TRBV6-4 CASRELALPNNEQFF TGTGCCAGCAGAGAGCTAGCGTTACCCAACAATGAGCAGTTCTTC
once TRBJ1-1 TRBD1 TRBV2 CASRLTGGGTEAFF TGTGCCAGCCGCCTGACAGGGGGAGGCACTGAAGCTTTCTTT
. TRBJ1-5 . TRBV7-9 CASSLGGVGQPQHF TGTGCCAGCAGCTTAGGGGGGGTTGGACAGCCCCAGCATTTT
few TRBJ2-7 TRBD2 TRBV20-1 CSAPRPGTSGGFRYEQYF TGCAGTGCTCCCCGTCCCGGGACTAGCGGGGGGTTTAGGTACGAGCAGTACTTC
. TRBJ1-2 . TRBV9 CASSAFLSQGPLDYGYTF TGTGCCAGCAGCGCATTTCTCAGCCAGGGGCCCCTCGACTATGGCTACACCTTC
. TRBJ2-4 TRBD1 TRBV11-3 CASSGADRAGKNIQYF TGTGCCAGCAGCGGCGCGGACAGGGCGGGTAAAAACATTCAGTACTTC
. TRBJ2-7 . TRBV6-2/TRBV6-3 CASSTGRTGVSYEQYF TGTGCCAGCAGTACGGGTCGAACGGGAGTGTCCTACGAGCAGTACTTC
few TRBJ2-3 . TRBV3-1 CASSRTRRSADTQYF TGTGCCAGCAGCCGAACTAGAAGGTCCGCAGATACGCAGTATTTT
few TRBJ1-4 TRBD1 TRBV20-1 CSARGQGRGGEKLFF TGCAGTGCTAGAGGACAGGGGAGAGGAGGCGAAAAACTGTTTTTT
. TRBJ2-1 TRBD1 TRBV29-1 CSVEGFLGQGADEQFF TGCAGCGTTGAGGGGTTCTTGGGACAGGGGGCGGATGAGCAGTTCTTC
once TRBJ2-2 . TRBV12-3/TRBV12-4 CASSFPGSRTGELFF TGTGCCAGCAGTTTCCCCGGGAGCAGAACCGGGGAGCTGTTTTTT
. TRBJ1-1 . TRBV29-1 CSVAGQLNAEAFF TGCAGCGTTGCTGGACAGTTGAACGCTGAAGCTTTCTTT
. TRBJ1-6 . TRBV7-9 CASSTGSIGSPLHF TGTGCCAGCAGCACCGGTAGTATTGGTTCACCCCTCCACTTT
. TRBJ1-1 . TRBV25-1 CASMSGRNTEAFF TGTGCCAGCATGTCAGGGAGGAACACTGAAGCTTTCTTT
. TRBJ2-7 . TRBV28 CASSFDGGTHTWYEQYF TGTGCCAGCAGTTTTGATGGGGGGACCCATACCTGGTACGAGCAGTACTTC
. TRBJ2-3 . TRBV30 CAWSPSGATDTQYF TGTGCCTGGAGTCCCTCAGGCGCCACAGATACGCAGTATTTT
. TRBJ2-3 TRBD2 TRBV18 CASSPFRLAGAPGDTQYF TGTGCCAGCTCACCATTTCGACTAGCGGGGGCGCCGGGAGATACGCAGTATTTT
. TRBJ2-6 . TRBV29-1 CSVAPGASGANVLTF TGCAGCGTTGCCCCAGGAGCCTCTGGGGCCAACGTCCTGACTTTC
few TRBJ1-2 . TRBV7-9 CASSRDDGDLGGYTF TGTGCCAGCAGCCGAGACGACGGGGACTTGGGAGGCTACACCTTC
few TRBJ1-4 TRBD1 TRBV29-1 CSVLTGVGEKLFF TGCAGCGTACTTACAGGGGTCGGGGAAAAACTGTTTTTT
. TRBJ1-1 . TRBV28 CASSLISGSTEAFF TGTGCCAGCAGTCTTATCTCAGGGTCAACTGAAGCTTTCTTT
few TRBJ1-6 TRBD1 TRBV6-5 CASSHGQGGVISPLHF TGTGCCAGCAGTCATGGACAGGGTGGGGTGATTTCACCCCTCCACTTT
many TRBJ1-2 . TRBV20-1 CSARDAARTPAGYTF TGCAGTGCTAGAGATGCGGCTCGGACGCCCGCAGGCTACACCTTC
. TRBJ1-5 . TRBV10-3 CAISESSGMGQPQHF TGTGCCATCAGTGAGTCGAGCGGGATGGGTCAGCCCCAGCATTTT
few TRBJ1-4 TRBD1 TRBV20-1 CSSRPGQINEKLFF TGCAGTTCTCGGCCGGGACAGATAAATGAAAAACTGTTTTTT
. TRBJ2-7 . TRBV18 CASSGQGNGEQYF TGTGCCAGCTCAGGGCAGGGAAACGGCGAGCAGTACTTC
few TRBJ2-5 TRBD2 TRBV4-1 CASSHDPLSGGQTQYF TGCGCCAGCAGCCACGACCCCCTCAGCGGGGGGCAGACCCAGTACTTC
many TRBJ2-7 . TRBV27 CASSFGGRYEQYF TGTGCCAGCAGTTTCGGGGGTCGCTACGAGCAGTACTTC